These 24 T cell receptor beta chains came from one sample sequenced in a study of graft-versus-host responses after intestinal transplantation. Their antigens remain unidentified. Method: immunoSEQ multiplex PCR; TCRdb's copy keeps in-frame clones and lacks some. The table lists fewer than 60,000 clones, approximately 88% of them singletons. Sequencing used unstimulated CD4+ T cells sorted from spleen or lymph node cells, obtained before transplant. All receptors come from a human donor who was the organ donor for an intestinal transplant.

This clone was found a few times. The chain links TRBV4-3 to TRBJ1-2, with 8 bases that match TRBD1. V lost 0 bases, J lost 8 bases, and 11 bases stayed unmatched. The CDR3 runs to 16 residues. Germline V CDR1 and CDR2: LGHNA, YSLEER. The DNA of the CDR3 is TGCGCCAGCAGCCAAGACGCCAGGGGGCTGAGATGGGGCTACACCTTC. Encoded protein: CASSQDARGLRWGYTF.

V usage is TRBV11-1 and J usage is TRBJ2-1; 7 bases map to TRBD2. CDR1 is SGHAT, CDR2 FQDESV, per germline (reference sequence). This CDR3 region has 15 residues. Unmatched junction bases numbered 3, after V lost 2 bases and J lost 2 bases. The CDR3 DNA reads as TGTGCCAGCAGCTTACCTAGCGGCCCCTACAATGAGCAGTTCTTC. This sequence encodes CASSLPSGPYNEQFF.

A remark on this clone: At one end the junction does not follow the germline gene, possibly because of a read error. The rearrangement joins TRBV2 to TRBJ2-2; 10 nucleotides match TRBD1. The CDR3 sequence is 15 residues long. Per the germline V gene, CDR1 is SNHLY and CDR2 is FYNNEI. CDR3 region: CANSLPGQGTGELFF. The DNA for the CDR3 is TGTGCCAACAGTCTCCCGGGACAGGGGACCGGGGAGCTGTTTTTT. The full variable domain, rest sourced from reference TRBV2 and TRBJ2-2, is EPEVTQTPSHQVTQMGQEVILRCVPISNHLYFYWYRQILGQKVEFLVSFYNNEISEKSEIFDDQFSVERPDGSNFTLKIRSTKLEDSAMYFCANSLPGQGTGELFFGEGSRLTVL.

This chain uses TRBV5-4 with TRBJ2-7; TRBD1 agrees at 7 bases. This CDR3 has 14 residues. Unmatched junction bases numbered 11, after V lost 9 bases and J lost 2 bases. Germline loops: CDR1 SGHNT, CDR2 YYREEE (reference sequence). The CDR3 DNA sequence: TGTGCCACTCGTCCGGGACAGACAGCCTACGAGCAGTACTTC. Protein product: CATRPGQTAYEQYF.

The rearrangement uses TRBV27 and TRBJ2-7, with D perhaps TRBD2 (6 bases). Germline V CDR1 and CDR2: MNHEY, SMNVEV (reference sequence). The V end was cut by 5 bases, the J end by 0 bases, with 14 bases between. There are 15 residues in the CDR3. This chain's CDR3 is CASSRLGGFSYEQYF. CDR3 nucleotides: TGTGCCAGCAGTCGTTTGGGGGGTTTCTCCTACGAGCAGTACTTC.

The chain employs TRBV27 and TRBJ2-1; TRBD2 might be the D (5 bases). CDR3 size: 15 residues. Trimming pared 6 bases from V and 2 bases from J, leaving 14 bases between. The germline gives CDR1 MNHEY, CDR2 SMNVEV (reference sequence). CDR3 amino acids: CASRLSEAAYNEQFF. Written as DNA, the CDR3 is TGTGCCAGCAGGCTATCAGAAGCGGCCTACAATGAGCAGTTCTTC.

V gene TRBV18 combines with J gene TRBJ1-1; a weak D match, TRBD1 (6 bases). Trimming shortened V by 3 bases and J by 3 bases, and 8 bases separated the two germline ends. The CDR3 contains 13 residues. Germline-derived CDR1 and CDR2 are KGHSH and LQKENI. In DNA form, the CDR3 reads TGTGCCAGCTCACCTGGGGGCGACACTGAAGCTTTCTTT. Amino acid sequence: CASSPGGDTEAFF.

The V call is TRBV6-5, the J call TRBJ1-1, with TRBD1 matching over 7 bases. Per germline, CDR1 MNHEY and CDR2 SVGAGI. The trim removed 6 bases at V and 0 bases at J, leaving 7 bases unmatched. This CDR3 region has 15 residues. CDR3: CASRDTTGMNTEAFF. The CDR3 nucleotides are TGTGCCAGCAGGGATACGACAGGGATGAACACTGAAGCTTTCTTT.

V gene TRBV29-1 combines with J gene TRBJ1-1; possibly TRBD1 for D (5 bases). Trimming stripped 7 bases from V and 8 bases from J, with 17 bases between. The CDR3 is 12 amino acids. CDR1 and CDR2 from the germline V gene are SQVTM and ANQGSEA. Written as DNA, the CDR3 is TGCAGCGCTCTTTCCGCGGACAAGGAAGCTTTCTTT. The encoded protein is CSALSADKEAFF.

V is TRBV21-1 and J is TRBJ2-1; TRBD2, the table's D call, was not compared with the DNA. TRBV21-1 is deemed a pseudogene. The CDR3 runs 14 residues. The DNA for the CDR3 is TGTGCCAGCAGCGACGGACTAGCGGGAGGGGAGCAGTTCTTC. Protein sequence: CASSDGLAGGEQFF.

The rearrangement uses TRBV4-3 and TRBJ1-1; the match to TRBD1 covers 9 bases. Germline V gene lookup returns CDR1 LGHNA and CDR2 YSLEER. The junction had 8 bases not matched to a gene; V was cut back by 1 base and J by 5 bases. The CDR3 loop spans 16 amino acids. This CDR3 is CASSQVLGTGPTEAFF. DNA of the CDR3: TGCGCCAGCAGCCAAGTTCTCGGGACAGGGCCGACTGAAGCTTTCTTT.

The chain recombines TRBV19 with TRBJ1-3; the match to TRBD1 covers 7 bases. The CDR3 covers 16 residues. Unmatched junction bases numbered 7, after V lost 5 bases and J lost 0 bases. CDR1 and CDR2 from the germline V gene are LNHDA and SQIVND (reference sequence). The CDR3 loop reads CASSSRQGHSGNTIYF. CDR3 DNA: TGTGCCAGTAGTTCGAGACAGGGACACTCTGGAAACACCATATATTTT. Full variable domain (outside the CDR3, taken from reference TRBV19 and TRBJ1-3): DGGITQSPKYLFRKEGQNVTLSCEQNLNHDAMYWYRQDPGQGLRLIYYSQIVNDFQKGDIAEGYSVSREKKESFPLTVTSAQKNPTAFYLCASSSRQGHSGNTIYFGEGSWLTVV.

The chain joins TRBV6-6 to TRBJ2-5; TRBD1 matches at 9 bases. CDR1 and CDR2 from the germline V gene are MNHNY and SVGAGI (reference sequence). The CDR3 spans 15 residues. J lost 2 bases, V lost 7 bases, and 8 bases had no gene match. CDR3 region: CASTWDRAFQETQYF. Here the CDR3 DNA reads TGTGCCAGCACCTGGGACAGGGCATTTCAAGAGACCCAGTACTTC.

This clone appeared once. The V call is TRBV5-1, the J call TRBJ1-4; D possibly corresponds to TRBD1 (5 bases). Germline CDR1 reads SGHRS; CDR2 reads YFSETQ. Trimming took 4 bases from V and 5 from J, leaving 6 bases between them. The CDR3 runs 12 residues. The CDR3 nucleotides read TGCGCCAGCAGCCGGGACAATGAAAAACTGTTTTTT. As protein: CASSRDNEKLFF.

This chain links TRBV11-3 with TRBJ2-1; the D is unclear. V gave up 1 base and J gave up 9 bases, with 10 bases separating them. This CDR3 comprises 13 residues. The germline V gene has CDR1 SGHNT and CDR2 YENEEA. The CDR3 loop is CASSLVENGEQFF. The CDR3 DNA sequence: TGTGCCAGCAGCTTAGTCGAGAATGGTGAGCAGTTCTTC. The full variable domain, in which reference TRBV11-3 and TRBJ2-1 provide the parts outside the CDR3, is EAGVVQSPRYKIIEKKQPVAFWCNPISGHNTLYWYLQNLGQGPELLIRYENEEAVDDSQLPKDRFSAERLKGVDSTLKIQPAELGDSAVYLCASSLVENGEQFFGPGTRLTVL.

The V gene is TRBV7-9, the J gene TRBJ2-6; 9 nucleotides align to TRBD1. The CDR3 consists of 18 residues. The germline CDR1 and CDR2 sequences are SEHNR and FQNEAQ (reference sequence). With 4 bases clipped from V and 1 base from J, the junction kept 8 bases outside the gene matches. The CDR3 is CASSSTGTGYSGANVLTF. The CDR3 nucleotides are TGTGCCAGCAGCTCTACCGGGACAGGGTATTCTGGGGCCAACGTCCTGACTTTC.

This clone was detected once. J is TRBJ2-7 and V is TRBV10-1, with a possible D match to TRBD1 (6 bases). The germline CDR1 and CDR2 sequences are WNHNN and SYGVQD (reference sequence). Trimming shortened V by 1 base and J by 5 bases, and 9 bases separated the two germline ends. The CDR3 length is 13 residues. The CDR3 DNA is TGCGCCAGCAGTGAGTACAGGGCTAACGAGCAGTACTTC. Amino acid sequence: CASSEYRANEQYF.

This clone has just one count. The J gene is TRBJ1-2, the V gene TRBV11-2; D unresolved. V dropped 2 bases and J dropped 4 bases, with 5 bases sitting between them. Germline V CDR1 and CDR2: SGHAT, FQNNGV. The CDR3 runs to 12 residues. Written as DNA, the CDR3 is TGTGCCAGCAGCTTAAGCGCCTATGGCTACACCTTC. Translation: CASSLSAYGYTF.

The chain carries TRBV5-1 and TRBJ1-4, with unresolved D. Trimming stripped 6 bases from V and 8 bases from J, with 17 bases between. Germline CDR1 and CDR2: SGHRS and YFSETQ. The CDR3 extends over 14 amino acids. Here the CDR3 DNA reads TGCGCCAGCAAAAATGGAGACATTCAAGAAAAACTGTTTTTT. Its translation is CASKNGDIQEKLFF.

The chain has TRBV18 and TRBJ2-3; D remains unclear. V lost 2 bases to trimming and J lost 0 bases, with 15 bases between them. This CDR3 region has 17 residues. The germline V gene has CDR1 KGHSH and CDR2 LQKENI. This CDR3 is CASSPIVSGSSTDTQYF. In nucleotides, the CDR3 is TGTGCCAGCTCACCAATCGTAAGTGGGTCTAGCACAGATACGCAGTATTTT.

This rearrangement joins TRBV27 to TRBJ2-2, with D unclear. Germline CDR1 and CDR2: MNHEY and SMNVEV (reference sequence). The CDR3 totals 12 residues. The V end lost 3 bases, the J end lost 6 bases, and 5 bases lay between the germline ends. The CDR3 region is CASSFFAGELFF. The CDR3 coding sequence is TGTGCCAGCAGTTTTTTCGCCGGGGAGCTGTTTTTT.

Only one count was recorded for this clone. The chain recombines TRBV4-3 with TRBJ1-5, with TRBD1 as a possible D gene (6 bases). The CDR3 length is 16 residues. V lost 0 bases to trimming and J lost 4 bases, with 13 bases between them. Germline V CDR1 and CDR2: LGHNA, YSLEER. CDR3 sequence reads: CASSQEAHQGNQPQHF. CDR3 sequence (DNA): TGCGCCAGCAGCCAAGAGGCTCATCAGGGGAATCAGCCCCAGCATTTT.

This clone came up a few times. V and J are TRBV11-2 and TRBJ2-4, with unresolved D. The V end was cut by 7 bases, the J end by 0 bases, with 22 bases between. This CDR3 has 18 amino acids. From germline, CDR1 is SGHAT and CDR2 FQNNGV. The CDR3 region has the DNA TGTGCCAGCACCCCCCTAGTTCGCGGTTTTCTAGCCAAAAACATTCAGTACTTC. Amino acid sequence: CASTPLVRGFLAKNIQYF.

V gene TRBV6-1 combines with J gene TRBJ2-7, with D possibly called TRBD1 or TRBD2 (5 bases each). The CDR3 contains 13 residues. V was clipped by 4 bases and J by 4 bases, with 11 bases between them. The germline V gene has CDR1 MNHNS and CDR2 SASEGT. The CDR3 region has the DNA TGTGCCAGCAGTGCCTATGGGGGTTACGAGCAGTACTTC. Translation: CASSAYGGYEQYF.